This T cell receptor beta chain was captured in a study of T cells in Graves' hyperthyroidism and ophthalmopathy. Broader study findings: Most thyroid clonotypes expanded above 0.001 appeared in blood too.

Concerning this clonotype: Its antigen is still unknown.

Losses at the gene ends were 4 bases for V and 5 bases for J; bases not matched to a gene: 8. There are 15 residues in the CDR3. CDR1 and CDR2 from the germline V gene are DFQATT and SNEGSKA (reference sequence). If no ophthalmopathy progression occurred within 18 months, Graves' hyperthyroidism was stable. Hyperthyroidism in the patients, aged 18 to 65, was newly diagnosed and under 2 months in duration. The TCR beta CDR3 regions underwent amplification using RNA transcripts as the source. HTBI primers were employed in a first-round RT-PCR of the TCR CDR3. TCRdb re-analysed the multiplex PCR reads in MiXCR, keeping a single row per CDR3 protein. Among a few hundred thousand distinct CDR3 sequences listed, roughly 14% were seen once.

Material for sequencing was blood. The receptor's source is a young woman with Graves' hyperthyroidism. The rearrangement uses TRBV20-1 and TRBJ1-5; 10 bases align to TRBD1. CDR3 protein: CSANRDRGRHQPQHF. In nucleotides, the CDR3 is TGCAGTGCTAACCGGGACAGGGGAAGGCATCAGCCCCAGCATTTT.